The 18 T cell receptor beta chains below all came from one sample that was sequenced in a study of beta chain features in type 1 diabetes. Whole-study results and caveats: Patients with Type 1 diabetes showed moderately but significantly shorter TCRB CDR3s in all four CD4+ subsets.

No antigen is known for these receptors. Isolated RNA was reverse transcribed in full, so expressed TCRB transcripts were sequenced. Profiling relied on immunoSEQ multiplex PCR, and the TCRdb table lists in-frame clones only, not all of them. The sample lists roughly 730,000 clones, roughly 13% seen once, with 0.022% in the top ten. Input material: naive CD4+ T cells from blood. These receptors all come from a man younger than 30 with type 1 diabetes.

The rearrangement uses TRBV29-1 and TRBJ1-2, with a weak D call TRBD1 (5 bases). This CDR3 contains 14 residues. Germline CDR1 reads SQVTM; CDR2 reads ANQGSEA. With 7 bases removed from V and 4 bases from J, the gap between germline ends came to 19 bases. CDR3 nucleotides: TGCAGCGAAGGTCCCGAAGGGACCACCTATGGCTACACCTTC. Translated, it gives CSEGPEGTTYGYTF.

The V and J genes are TRBV28 and TRBJ2-5, with D tentatively TRBD1 (5 bases). The CDR3 loop spans 14 amino acids. Germline assignment: CDR1 MDHEN and CDR2 SYDVKM. Trimming took 5 bases from V and 2 from J, leaving 12 bases between them. CDR3: CASSTPGLQETQYF. CDR3 DNA sequence: TGTGCCAGCAGTACCCCAGGGTTACAAGAGACCCAGTACTTC.

This rearrangement joins TRBV29-1 to TRBJ2-1; D possibly corresponds to TRBD2 (5 bases). Germline values: CDR1 SQVTM, CDR2 ANQGSEA. V lost 4 bases to trimming and J lost 9 bases, with 19 bases between them. The CDR3 sequence is 14 residues long. The CDR3 reads CSVAPRLARSEQFF. The CDR3 DNA sequence: TGCAGCGTTGCCCCTCGGCTAGCCCGGAGTGAGCAGTTCTTC.

The rearrangement joins TRBV18 to TRBJ2-7; possibly TRBD1 for D (6 bases). Germline CDR1 and CDR2: KGHSH and LQKENI. Trimming left V 5 bases short and J 5 bases short, with 16 bases between. The CDR3 extends over 14 amino acids. CDR3 amino acids: CASSSRDTWDEQYF. CDR3 bases: TGTGCCAGCTCAAGTAGGGACACGTGGGACGAGCAGTACTTC.

This chain links TRBV2 with TRBJ1-1; TRBD1 is a possible D gene (5 bases). V dropped 8 bases and J dropped 5 bases, with 18 bases sitting between them. This CDR3 comprises 14 residues. The germline gives CDR1 SNHLY, CDR2 FYNNEI. DNA for the CDR3: TGTGCCAGCGGAAGGGACCCCTTAGAGACTGAAGCTTTCTTT. Its protein product is CASGRDPLETEAFF.

This clone turned up a few times. The chain carries TRBV30 and TRBJ1-1, with 8 nucleotides matching TRBD1. This CDR3 region has 15 residues. V dropped 0 bases and J dropped 0; count of bases not matched to a gene: 3. Germline loops: CDR1 GTSNPN, CDR2 SVGIG (reference sequence). As DNA, the CDR3 is TGTGCCTGGAGTGTCGGACAGGGCCTGAACACTGAAGCTTTCTTT. It yields the protein CAWSVGQGLNTEAFF.

V usage is TRBV6-6 and J usage is TRBJ1-2; no reliable D call. CDR3 length: 14 amino acids. Germline V lookup: CDR1 MNHNY, CDR2 SVGAGI (reference sequence). V was cut by 6 bases and J by 6 bases, with 17 bases left in between. The DNA of the CDR3 is TGTGCCAGCAGCTTTGCCCAACCCGGGGATGGCTACACCTTC. Translation gives CASSFAQPGDGYTF.

The V and J genes are TRBV23-1 and TRBJ2-7; D uncertain. TRBV23-1 is an open reading frame, and its role is uncertain. V was trimmed by 3 bases and J by 1 base, leaving 13 bases between them. The CDR3 has 15 residues. The CDR3 sequence is CASSQIARDSYEQYF. The DNA for the CDR3 is TGCGCCAGCAGTCAGATAGCTCGTGATTCCTACGAGCAGTACTTC.

On this clone: At one boundary the junction diverges from the germline segment, which might be a read error. This rearrangement joins TRBV30 to TRBJ1-2; tentative D call: TRBD1 (6 bases). The CDR3 runs to 13 residues. Germline CDR1 reads GTSNPN; CDR2 reads SVGIG (reference sequence). CDR3 sequence reads: CAWSASWDTHPPF. Written as DNA, the CDR3 is TGTGCCTGGAGTGCATCGTGGGACACCCATCCTCCTTTC.

This clone came up a few times. CDR3 DNA sequence: TGTGCCAGCAGTCCGACCGTCACCGGGGAGCTGTTTTTT. This gives the protein CASSPTVTGELFF. The rearrangement links TRBV6-6 to TRBJ2-2; D is ambiguous. V was cut by 5 bases and J by 4 bases, with 8 bases left in between. CDR1 is MNHNY, CDR2 SVGAGI, per germline (reference sequence). The CDR3 loop spans 13 amino acids.

This chain's CDR3 is CATAGEAKNIQYF. The CDR3, as DNA: TGTGCCACCGCGGGGGAGGCCAAAAACATTCAGTACTTC. The chain has TRBV19 and TRBJ2-4; 7 bases agree with TRBD2. Germline CDR1 reads LNHDA; CDR2 reads SQIVND (reference sequence). V was pared by 10 bases and J by 1 base, with 4 bases of the junction left unmatched. This CDR3 contains 13 residues.

With respect to this clone: Other DNA sequences within the sample encode an identical CDR3. The chain links TRBV10-3 to TRBJ2-3; D ambiguous. V was cut by 11 bases and J by 4 bases, with 10 bases left in between. This CDR3 comprises 11 residues. In germline, CDR1 is ENHRY, CDR2 SYGVKD. DNA of the CDR3: TGTGCCGCAGGTGCGGCAGATACGCAGTATTTT. Translated: CAAGAADTQYF.

For the CDR3, the DNA is TGTGCCAGCAGTTACTTGGGGGATGAGCAGTTCTTC. Its translation is CASSYLGDEQFF. The chain combines TRBV6-6 with TRBJ2-1; D may be TRBD1 or TRBD2 (5 bases each). CDR1 MNHNY and CDR2 SVGAGI come from the germline V gene (reference sequence). CDR3 length: 12 amino acids. V was shortened by 1 base and J by 8 bases, with 6 bases between the two germline ends.

This clone showed up just a few times. The sample contains more than one DNA sequence encoding this CDR3. This chain uses TRBV30 with TRBJ1-3; the D is unclear. The CDR3 runs to 13 residues. Germline values: CDR1 GTSNPN, CDR2 SVGIG (reference sequence). V lost 1 base and J 0 bases, leaving 4 bases between the germline ends. Here the CDR3 reads CAWSGDSGNTIYF. As DNA, the CDR3 is TGTGCCTGGAGTGGGGACTCTGGAAACACCATATATTTT.

The chain carries TRBV20-1 and TRBJ1-2; D unclear. V shed 4 bases and J shed 8 bases, with 11 bases lying between them. The CDR3 is 11 amino acids. Germline assignment: CDR1 DFQATT and CDR2 SNEGSKA (reference sequence). CDR3 in amino acids: CSATTSSGYTF. The CDR3, as DNA: TGCAGTGCTACGACAAGTTCAGGCTACACCTTC.

The chain is built from TRBV28 and TRBJ1-4; D gene uncertain. Per the germline V gene, CDR1 is MDHEN and CDR2 is SYDVKM. CDR3 size: 15 residues. The germline V and J ends were trimmed by 5 bases and 0 bases, with 10 bases remaining between them. The CDR3, as DNA: TGTGCCAGCAGTCCTAACGGGGCAACTAATGAAAAACTGTTTTTT. This codes for CASSPNGATNEKLFF.

V and J are TRBV28 and TRBJ1-1, with D perhaps matching TRBD1 (6 bases). Trimming removed 5 bases at V and 7 bases at J, with 17 bases between. There are 14 residues in the CDR3. CDR1 is MDHEN and CDR2 is SYDVKM in the germline V gene. The CDR3 DNA reads as TGTGCCAGCAGTCGATTGGGACATTTGGATGAAGCTTTCTTT. This sequence encodes CASSRLGHLDEAFF.

The chain joins TRBV9 to TRBJ1-2; D may be TRBD1 (6 bases). With 1 base removed from V and 6 bases from J, the gap between germline ends came to 10 bases. CDR3 length: 13 amino acids. The V gene's germline CDR1 is SGDLS and CDR2 YYNGEE. The CDR3 DNA follows: TGTGCCAGCAGCGTAAGACAGGATGATGGCTACACCTTC. Protein product: CASSVRQDDGYTF.